The 10 T cell receptor beta chains below come from one sample, sequenced in a study of T cell repertoires in cytomegalovirus infection. TCRdb fed the reads into MiXCR, producing one record per CDR3 protein. The top ten hold about a tenth of the sample, which has 490,000 or so distinct CDR3 sequences, around 10% seen once. The source material was PBMCs. The receptor set was obtained from a human donor in good health (CMV status not recorded). Some clones in this sample may be carry-over from other donors' samples.

This clonotype was observed a handful of times. The chain couples TRBV24-1 to TRBJ1-1, with TRBD1 matching 7 bases. Germline assignment: CDR1 KGHDR and CDR2 SFDVKD. V lost 3 bases and J lost 7; bases outside the gene matches: 7. The CDR3 runs to 14 residues. This CDR3 reads CATSDNDQGGEAFF. In DNA, the CDR3 is TGTGCCACCAGTGATAACGACCAGGGGGGTGAAGCTTTCTTT.

This clonotype was counted at least ten times. The V and J genes are TRBV12-3 or TRBV12-4 and TRBJ2-7, with 7 bases identical to TRBD2. J lost 3 bases, V lost 5 bases, and 4 bases had no gene match. The CDR3 is 13 amino acids. DNA for the CDR3: TGTGCCAGCAGTCCCGGACTAGTCTACGAGCAGTACTTC. Amino acid sequence: CASSPGLVYEQYF.

This clonotype showed up many times. This chain connects TRBV6-6 to TRBJ1-4, with TRBD1 as a possible D gene (5 bases). The germline CDR1 and CDR2 sequences are MNHNY and SVGAGI (reference sequence). This CDR3 has 17 residues. Trimming took 1 base from V and 8 from J, leaving 20 bases between them. DNA of the CDR3: TGTGCCAGCAGTTACTGGCCTCGTCTCAGGGAAGGCGAAAAACTGTTTTTT. Translation: CASSYWPRLREGEKLFF.

Notes on this clonotype: A read error is possible here, since a much larger clone lies one base away. The chain employs TRBV12-3 or TRBV12-4 and TRBJ1-6; D is uncertain. The CDR3 has 14 amino acids. Trimming took off 6 bases at V and 7 bases at J, with 13 bases between the two ends. The CDR3 loop reads CASSEKRLNSPLHF. The CDR3 nucleotides read TGTGCCAGCAGCGAGAAGCGGTTGAATTCACCCCTCCACTTT.

This clonotype was counted at least ten times. V is TRBV10-3 and J is TRBJ2-1, with TRBD2 matching over 8 bases. The CDR3 loop spans 15 amino acids. V lost 6 bases, J lost 7 bases, and 11 bases stayed unmatched. Germline V lookup: CDR1 ENHRY, CDR2 SYGVKD. CDR3 sequence reads: CAISPPAGARNEQFF. The CDR3 coding sequence is TGTGCCATCAGCCCCCCAGCGGGGGCGAGGAATGAGCAGTTCTTC.

This clonotype was counted at least ten times. This chain links TRBV6-1 with TRBJ2-2; D call uncertain. The CDR3 has 14 amino acids. V dropped 7 bases and J dropped 1 base, with 10 bases sitting between them. Germline values: CDR1 MNHNS, CDR2 SASEGT. The CDR3 DNA is TGTGCCAGCAAGAGACTTTTGAACACCGGGGAGCTGTTTTTT. It encodes CASKRLLNTGELFF.

This clonotype occurred many times. The chain links TRBV13 to TRBJ2-7; D unclear. V lost 3 bases to trimming and J lost 3 bases, with 12 bases between them. The CDR3 is 14 residues long. Germline assignment: CDR1 PRHDT and CDR2 FYEKMQ (reference sequence). The CDR3 loop is CASSLHGLGYEQYF. CDR3 in DNA: TGTGCCAGCAGCTTGCACGGGCTGGGCTACGAGCAGTACTTC.

The sample holds many counts of this clonotype. The chain links TRBV12-3 or TRBV12-4 to TRBJ1-4; D gene ambiguous. CDR3 length: 15 amino acids. Trimming took off 5 bases at V and 8 bases at J, with 18 bases between the two ends. The CDR3 protein is CASSVRKARREKLFF. Written as DNA, the CDR3 is TGTGCCAGCAGTGTAAGAAAGGCAAGAAGGGAAAAACTGTTTTTT.

Many counts were recorded for this clonotype. This chain links TRBV2 with TRBJ2-3; D not certain. Trimming stripped 1 base from V and 1 base from J, with 9 bases between. Per germline, CDR1 SNHLY and CDR2 FYNNEI. This CDR3 is 15 amino acids long. CDR3 region: CASSEEGLRTDTQYF. DNA of the CDR3: TGTGCCAGCAGTGAAGAAGGTCTACGCACAGATACGCAGTATTTT.

This clonotype was seen a few times. V gene TRBV10-3 combines with J gene TRBJ2-7; D may be TRBD2 (5 bases). The CDR3 contains 16 residues. In germline, CDR1 is ENHRY, CDR2 SYGVKD. Deletions cut 8 bases from V and 5 bases from J, with 25 bases between. The CDR3 is CAISALGEGYEDEQYF. The CDR3 nucleotides are TGTGCCATCTCCGCCCTAGGAGAGGGTTATGAAGACGAGCAGTACTTC.